The TCR beta chain under discussion was sequenced for a study of blood T cell repertoires in COVID-19. Looked up from germline, CDR1 is SNHLY and CDR2 is FYNNEI. Trimming removed 10 bases from V and 5 bases from J; junction bases left unmatched: 14. The CDR3 covers 15 residues. In the original processing: Reference gene primer amplification in the assay estimated nucleated cell counts. The assay was immunoSEQ multiplex PCR, and TCRdb's table has in-frame clones only and misses some. For V, J and clone size, that table is used; D and trimming come from the DNA. The table has 210,000 or so clones, approximately 80% seen once; the top ten hold less than 2%. This study enrolled people aged about 18 to 100 from roughly 22 US geographic areas. Before being deemed recovered, Cohort 3 donors had two negative PCRs, clearance, or symptom resolution.

Sequencing was carried out using PBMCs or T cells enriched from blood (not recorded which). The rearrangement joins TRBV2 to TRBJ2-1, with 7 bases identical to TRBD1. This receptor was identified in a man aged 55 to 70 who had recovered from COVID-19. CDR3 in DNA: TGTGCCACCGTCCCGGGACAGTCCGGACACAATGAGCAGTTCTTC. It is translated as CATVPGQSGHNEQFF.